The 12 T cell receptor beta chains below were found in one sample sequenced in a study of preoperative IRX-2 immunotherapy in early breast cancer. Treatment indicated: preoperative locoregional IRX-2 cytokine immunotherapy. Generated by immunoSEQ multiplex PCR, the TCRdb table keeps only in-frame clones and is missing some. This repertoire shows approximately 34,000 clones, roughly 96% found once; its top ten account for about 6%. Collection of the sample occurred from a patient treated with IRX-2 immunotherapy. These receptors all stem from a human donor with breast cancer.

V is TRBV7-9 and J is TRBJ2-1; 11 bases fit TRBD2. Germline V lookup: CDR1 SEHNR, CDR2 FQNEAQ (reference sequence). The CDR3 covers 15 residues. The ends lost 1 base at V and 8 bases at J; junction bases unmatched: 4. In DNA, the CDR3 is TGTGCCAGCAGCTTAGGTAGCGGGAGGGCGGATGAGCAGTTCTTC. It translates to CASSLGSGRADEQFF.

The chain recombines TRBV7-8 with TRBJ2-7, with D unresolved. The CDR3 loop spans 13 amino acids. CDR1 is SGHVS and CDR2 is FQNEAQ in the germline V gene. V dropped 8 bases and J dropped 2 bases, with 13 bases sitting between them. The CDR3 protein is CASAMDGAYEQYF. The CDR3, as DNA: TGTGCCAGCGCCATGGACGGAGCCTACGAGCAGTACTTC.

This chain uses TRBV4-1 with TRBJ2-2, with 9 nucleotides matching TRBD2. This CDR3 comprises 18 residues. Germline V gene sequence: CDR1 MGHRA, CDR2 YSYEKL. The V gene end was trimmed by 2 bases and the J gene end by 0 bases; junction bases not matched to a gene: 7. This chain's CDR3 is CASSQRGGGGANTGELFF. For the CDR3, the DNA is TGCGCCAGCAGCCAAAGGGGCGGCGGGGGGGCGAACACCGGGGAGCTGTTTTTT.

This chain uses TRBV7-3 with TRBJ2-1, with TRBD2 identical over 7 bases. CDR3 length: 15 residues. Germline-derived CDR1 and CDR2 are SGHTA and FQGTGA. V trimming: 2 bases; J trimming: 3 bases; junction bases outside the gene matches: 4. DNA of the CDR3: TGTGCCAGCAGCTTAGTTGCGGGGGACTACAATGAGCAGTTCTTC. As protein: CASSLVAGDYNEQFF.

The J gene is TRBJ2-7, the V gene TRBV30, with 11 bases fitting TRBD2. The CDR3 extends over 15 amino acids. Trimming cost V 3 bases and J 2 bases; bases outside gene matches: 6. Germline V lookup: CDR1 GTSNPN, CDR2 SVGIG (reference sequence). CDR3 loop: CAWSRSLAGAYEQYF. The CDR3 nucleotides are TGTGCCTGGAGCCGTTCACTAGCGGGGGCCTACGAGCAGTACTTC. Filled out from reference TRBV30 and TRBJ2-7, the complete variable domain reads SQTIHQWPATLVQPVGSPLSLECTVEGTSNPNLYWYRQAAGRGLQLLFYSVGIGQISSEVPQNLSASRPQDRQFILSSKKLLLSDSGFYLCAWSRSLAGAYEQYFGPGTRLTVT.

The J gene is TRBJ2-7, the V gene TRBV6-5; TRBD1 might be the D (5 bases). The V gene's germline CDR1 is MNHEY and CDR2 SVGAGI. V was pared by 8 bases and J by 4 bases, with 9 bases between. This CDR3 region has 11 residues. CDR3 amino acids: CASWGTYEQYF. The CDR3 region has the DNA TGTGCCAGCTGGGGCACGTACGAGCAGTACTTC.

The V gene is TRBV9, the J gene TRBJ1-1; the D gene is possibly TRBD1 (6 bases). The CDR3 spans 14 residues. The germline V and J ends were trimmed by 4 bases and 4 bases, with 14 bases remaining between them. Per germline, CDR1 SGDLS and CDR2 YYNGEE. The CDR3 reads CASSPRSGATEAFF. The CDR3 bases are TGTGCCAGCAGCCCCCGTTCGGGGGCCACTGAAGCTTTCTTT.

This clone has just one count. The V gene is TRBV27, the J gene TRBJ2-7; D possibly corresponds to TRBD2 (5 bases). This CDR3 comprises 14 residues. CDR1 is MNHEY and CDR2 is SMNVEV in the germline V gene (reference sequence). Trimming took off 2 bases at V and 2 bases at J, with 10 bases between the two ends. CDR3 in amino acids: CASSLGRGPYEQYF. The CDR3 coding sequence is TGTGCCAGCAGTTTAGGGCGAGGGCCCTACGAGCAGTACTTC.

The chain joins TRBV29-1 to TRBJ1-1; 11 bases are a match to TRBD1. The J segment lost 11 bases and the V segment lost 7 bases, leaving 9 bases of the junction unmatched. Germline V lookup: CDR1 SQVTM, CDR2 ANQGSEA. The CDR3 consists of 12 residues. CDR3 loop: CSGTGGAYGAFF. The CDR3 DNA reads as TGCAGCGGGACAGGGGGCGCATATGGGGCTTTCTTT.

The V call is TRBV7-2, the J call TRBJ2-2; a weak D match, TRBD2 (5 bases). CDR1 SGHTA and CDR2 FQGNSA come from the germline V gene. Deletions cut 0 bases from V and 7 bases from J, with 9 bases between. This CDR3 region has 14 residues. For the CDR3, the DNA is TGTGCCAGCAGCTTAGCGGGAGTGATCGGGGAGCTGTTTTTT. This codes for CASSLAGVIGELFF.

The V call is TRBV5-4, the J call TRBJ1-5; D is possibly TRBD1 (5 bases). The V and J ends lost 2 bases and 3 bases respectively, with 9 bases between them. CDR3 length equals 14 residues. Looked up from germline, CDR1 is SGHNT and CDR2 is YYREEE (reference sequence). CDR3 sequence reads: CASSFLGDNQPQHF. The CDR3 DNA follows: TGTGCCAGCAGCTTTCTGGGGGACAATCAGCCCCAGCATTTT. The entire variable domain, with the rest obtained from reference TRBV5-4 and TRBJ1-5, is as follows: ETGVTQSPTHLIKTRGQQVTLRCSSQSGHNTVSWYQQALGQGPQFIFQYYREEENGRGNFPPRFSGLQFPNYSSELNVNALELDDSALYLCASSFLGDNQPQHFGDGTRLSIL.

This clone has only one observation. The chain uses TRBV9 and TRBJ2-3; no reliable D call. This CDR3 comprises 15 residues. Germline values: CDR1 SGDLS, CDR2 YYNGEE. V gave up 0 bases and J gave up 2 bases, with 10 bases separating them. DNA for the CDR3: TGTGCCAGCAGCGTAGTCACGAGTTCCACAGATACGCAGTATTTT. Amino acids: CASSVVTSSTDTQYF.